This TCR beta chain was sequenced in a study of shared clonotypes between healthy human individuals. Across the whole study: Plates per donor: three CD4 naive, three CD4 memory, two CD8 naive, one CD8 memory. Study conclusions and caveats: The authors expected sequencing depth to affect clonotype sharing among donors.

Profiling relied on immunoSEQ multiplex PCR, and the TCRdb table lists in-frame clones only, not all of them. The sample lists some 2,100,000 clones; under 97% were seen once. About this clone: Its target is unknown.

Looked up from germline, CDR1 is SNHLY and CDR2 is FYNNEI. The CDR3 has 12 amino acids. V gave up 6 bases and J gave up 11 bases, with 16 bases separating them. The genes are TRBV2 and TRBJ1-1; possible D gene TRBD1, 5 bases. Sequenced material: naive CD4+ T cells sorted from blood. Subset described: CD45RA+ positively selected. This receptor was obtained from a man in his late teens or twenties in good health. CDR3: CASREGSLEAFF. DNA of the CDR3: TGTGCCAGCAGAGAGGGGTCTCTCGAGGCTTTCTTT.